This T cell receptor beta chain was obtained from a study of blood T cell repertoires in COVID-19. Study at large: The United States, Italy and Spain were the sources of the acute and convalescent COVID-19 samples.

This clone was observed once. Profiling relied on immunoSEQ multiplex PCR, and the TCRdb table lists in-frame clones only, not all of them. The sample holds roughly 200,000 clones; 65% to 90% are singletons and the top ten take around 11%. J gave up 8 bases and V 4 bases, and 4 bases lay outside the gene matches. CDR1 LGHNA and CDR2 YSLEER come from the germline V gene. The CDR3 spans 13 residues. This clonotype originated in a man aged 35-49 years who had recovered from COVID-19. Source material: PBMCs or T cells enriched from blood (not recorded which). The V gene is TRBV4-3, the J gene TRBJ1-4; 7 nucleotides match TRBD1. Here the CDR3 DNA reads TGCGCCAGCAGCCGGGGACAGTTAGAAAAACTGTTTTTT. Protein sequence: CASSRGQLEKLFF.